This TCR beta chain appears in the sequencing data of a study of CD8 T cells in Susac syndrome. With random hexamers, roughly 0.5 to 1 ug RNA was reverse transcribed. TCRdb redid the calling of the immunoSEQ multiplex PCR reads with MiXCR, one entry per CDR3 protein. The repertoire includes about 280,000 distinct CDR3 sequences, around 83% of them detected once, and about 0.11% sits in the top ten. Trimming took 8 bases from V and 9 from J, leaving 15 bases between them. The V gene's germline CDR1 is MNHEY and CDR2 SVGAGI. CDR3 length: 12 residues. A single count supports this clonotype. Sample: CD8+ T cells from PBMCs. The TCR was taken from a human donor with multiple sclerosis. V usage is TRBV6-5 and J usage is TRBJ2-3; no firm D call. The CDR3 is CASVGLGATQYF. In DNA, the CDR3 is TGTGCCAGCGTCGGATTGGGCGCGACGCAGTATTTT.